A selection of T cell receptor beta chains follows, all from one sample in a study of T cell changes during pregnancy in multiple sclerosis. Sequencing used immunoSEQ multiplex PCR; TCRdb keeps in-frame clones, though not all of them. The sample has 65,000 to 85,000 clones, approximately 90% seen once. Material: peripheral blood, obtained after pregnancy. The origin of the receptors is a female donor with multiple sclerosis, enrolled in a pregnancy study. Each CDR3 is given with its conserved first and last residue. D genes are given only for firm matches.

J gene,D gene,V gene,CDR3 protein,CDR3 DNA
TRBJ2-7,NA,TRBV13,CASRRQGLTYEQYF,TGTGCCAGCAGGAGACAGGGACTGACCTACGAGCAGTACTTC
TRBJ2-7,TRBD2,TRBV5-1,CASSLSGGGLSSYEQYF,TGCGCCAGCAGCCTTAGCGGGGGGGGCCTTAGCTCCTACGAGCAGTACTTC
TRBJ2-4,TRBD1,TRBV28,CASSRGDSRNIQYF,TGTGCCAGCAGCCGAGGGGACAGTCGGAACATTCAGTACTTC
TRBJ1-1,NA,TRBV5-1,CASSWDKNTEAFF,TGCGCCAGCAGCTGGGACAAGAACACTGAAGCTTTCTTT
TRBJ2-2,TRBD2,TRBV4-3,CASSQEGTSGRVGGELFF,TGCGCCAGCAGCCAAGAGGGGACTAGCGGGAGGGTTGGCGGGGAGCTGTTTTTT
TRBJ2-1,NA,TRBV5-1,CASSLGGYNEQFF,TGCGCCAGCAGCTTGGGCGGTTACAATGAGCAGTTCTTC
TRBJ2-1,TRBD2,TRBV5-1,CASSERVLAGGHNEQFF,TGCGCCAGCAGCGAGCGAGTACTAGCGGGAGGACACAATGAGCAGTTCTTC
TRBJ2-7,NA,TRBV5-1,CASSLGFQSYEQYF,TGCGCCAGCAGCTTGGGATTTCAGTCCTACGAGCAGTACTTC
TRBJ1-3,NA,TRBV7-9,CASSLLSPAGVGGNTIYF,TGTGCCAGCAGCTTATTATCCCCGGCAGGGGTCGGCGGAAACACCATATATTTT
TRBJ2-7,NA,TRBV6-5,CASSFGRGPYEQYF,TGTGCCAGCAGTTTCGGACGGGGTCCCTACGAGCAGTACTTC
TRBJ1-1,NA,TRBV18,CASSQSGHLNTEAFF,TGTGCCAGCTCGCAATCCGGACACTTGAACACTGAAGCTTTCTTT
TRBJ2-7,NA,TRBV29-1,CSARLAHEQYF,TGCAGCGCCAGGTTGGCCCACGAGCAGTACTTC